This T cell receptor (beta chain) stems from a study of shared clonotypes between healthy human individuals. Sequencing was performed with immunoSEQ multiplex PCR; in TCRdb, only in-frame clones are kept and a portion is missing. The sample lists hundreds of thousands of clones; 85% to 95% were seen once. Naive CD8 cells comprised CD45RO-negative, CCR7-positively selected cells, excluding terminally differentiated effector memory CD45RA+ cells. About this clone: Other nucleotide sequences from this sample produce the same CDR3.

CDR1 and CDR2 from the germline V gene are MNHNS and SASEGT. The V segment lost 3 bases and the J segment 3 bases; nucleotides outside the gene matches: 1. This CDR3 has 14 amino acids. The origin of this receptor is a woman under 40 in good health. Input material: naive CD8+ T cells sorted from blood. This chain links TRBV6-1 with TRBJ2-7, with TRBD2 matching 11 bases. The CDR3 DNA is TGTGCCAGCAGTGAGACTAGCGGGATCTACGAGCAGTACTTC. Its translation is CASSETSGIYEQYF.